This T cell receptor (beta chain) comes out of a study of blood T cell repertoires in COVID-19 (dated by TCRdb to about 2020). Background on the whole study: Samples covering the acute and convalescent phases of COVID-19 were provided by collaborators in the United States, Italy and Spain. The samples were drawn from the first 160 participants of the ongoing ImmuneRACE study and from some 1,300 subjects provided by 6 global collaborators. Sample metadata almost always included a de-identified subject ID, COVID-19 status, age in years and sex. The repertoires were released in a freely available public database intended as a resource for research on the immune response to SARS-CoV-2. Deeply sampled blood TCRbeta repertoires from subjects exposed to, actively infected with, or recovered from COVID-19 were included in the dataset. Where HLA class I and class II types were available, the types were taken from metadata supplied by the sample provider, not from assay-based typing. The material from the prospective study consisted of cDNA or gDNA derived from T cells, B-cell-depleted T cells, or PBMCs. The research as a whole found: How much clinical and demographic metadata was included differed by source and by participant, and the metadata was provided uncurated.

TCRbeta CDR3 regions were amplified from genomic DNA by means of the immunoSEQ Assay, a bias-controlled multiplex PCR. In the authors' own workflow: Within the assay, amplification of reference gene primers was used to estimate how many nucleated cells each sample contained. Sequence reads were collapsed and filtered to measure the absolute abundance of every unique TCRbeta CDR3 rearrangement. Productive Simpson clonality was computed per sample as the square root of Simpson's diversity index over productive rearrangements. TCRdb obtained this table from immuneACCESS and retained in-frame rearrangements with V and J assigned. These tables miss some clones; where compared with another copy, unresolved V genes account for less than half of the shortfall, and the remainder is unexplained. The D gene and trimming were derived from the DNA, and the V and J assignments and clone size from that table. In this sample the table shows 200,000 to 250,000 clones, around four fifths of which occur a single time. The biggest ten clones account for 5.2% of the sample.

On this clone itself: The specificity of this receptor is unknown. The input lacks base qualities; no much larger clone sits a single base away.

There are 15 amino acids in the CDR3, from cysteine to phenylalanine inclusive. This entry keeps only the CDR3 DNA: 45 bases, framed from base 1. CDR1 and CDR2, looked up from the germline V gene, are SGDLS and YYNGEE. V sheds 4 bases and J sheds 2 bases, leaving 14 bases between their ends. In Seattle, one collaborating source enrolled patients while the infection was active and tracked those patients longitudinally over the course of disease. Whole blood was collected in K2EDTA tubes by collaborating institutions according to the institutions' own protocols. For TCRbeta analysis, collaborator samples were shipped as frozen whole blood, as isolated PBMCs, or as DNA extracted from either sample type.

The V and J segments used are TRBV9 and TRBJ2-3; the D gene is perhaps TRBD1, on 6 matching bases. Sequencing input: peripheral blood. The clonotype was recovered from a woman aged 65 to 85 with COVID-19, enrolled during active disease. The DNA sequence follows: TGTGCCAGCAGCTCCAGGGGTTTCGACACAGATACGCAGTATTTT. Its product reads: CASSSRGFDTDTQYF.